This is a list of T cell receptor beta chains from one sample in a study of blood T cell repertoires in COVID-19. Data came from immunoSEQ multiplex PCR; TCRdb stores just in-frame clones and leaves some out. Among about 240,000 clones, over 80% were seen once, and the ten largest hold about 1.9%. Material for sequencing was peripheral blood. The receptors here all came from a man aged 25-40 years who had recovered from COVID-19. Each CDR3 is given with its conserved first and last residue. Each record gives: clone size, J gene, V gene, D gene, CDR3 protein, CDR3 DNA. D genes are given only for firm matches. The size field is filled for only some rows; it gives once, few, many or a size class.

NA	TRBJ1-2	TRBV28	NA	CASTLRGDRDGYTF	TGTGCCAGCACCCTCCGGGGGGATCGGGATGGCTACACCTTC
NA	TRBJ2-3	TRBV7-3	TRBD2	CASSFGGGTGLAQYF	TGTGCCAGCAGCTTTGGCGGGGGGACCGGCTTAGCGCAGTATTTT
NA	TRBJ1-2	TRBV6-1	TRBD1	CASSEAARDSSYGYTF	TGTGCCAGCAGTGAAGCGGCTAGGGACAGCTCCTATGGCTACACCTTC
NA	TRBJ1-2	TRBV24-1	TRBD1	CATSDSGGRAGYTF	TGTGCCACCAGTGATTCAGGGGGTCGAGCCGGCTACACCTTC
NA	TRBJ2-3	TRBV4-1	TRBD2	CASSQDGRERNTQYF	TGCGCCAGCAGCCAAGATGGGAGGGAGAGGAATACGCAGTATTTT
NA	TRBJ2-2	TRBV4-2	NA	CASSPIREGRELFF	TGTGCCAGCAGCCCGATACGAGAGGGAAGGGAGCTGTTTTTT
NA	TRBJ1-3	TRBV6-5	NA	CASRPPGLGGNTIYF	TGTGCCAGCAGGCCCCCAGGGTTAGGAGGAAACACCATATATTTT
NA	TRBJ1-1	TRBV5-1	NA	CASSLRDTREAFF	TGCGCCAGCAGCTTACGGGACACCCGGGAAGCTTTCTTT
NA	TRBJ2-3	TRBV7-6	TRBD2	CASRSGLAGGDTDTQYF	TGTGCCAGCAGGTCGGGACTAGCGGGGGGCGATACAGATACGCAGTATTTT
NA	TRBJ2-3	TRBV19	TRBD2	CASSSGGARDTQYF	TGTGCCAGTAGTAGCGGGGGGGCCAGGGATACGCAGTATTTT
once	TRBJ1-2	TRBV5-4	NA	CASNPGGLQGYTF	TGTGCCAGCAACCCGGGGGGGTTACAAGGCTACACCTTC
NA	TRBJ1-2	TRBV5-4	NA	CASSLGQAGASQYGYTF	TGTGCCAGCAGCTTGGGGCAGGCAGGGGCCTCCCAATATGGCTACACCTTC
NA	TRBJ2-1	TRBV13	TRBD2	CASSYASGGVYNEQFF	TGTGCCAGCAGCTATGCAAGCGGGGGGGTCTACAATGAGCAGTTCTTC
NA	TRBJ1-4	TRBV6-5	NA	CASTLSRGFAEKLFF	TGTGCCAGCACCCTTTCCAGGGGATTTGCAGAAAAACTGTTTTTT
few	TRBJ1-4	TRBV10-3	NA	CAISESNNEAGEKLFF	TGTGCCATCAGTGAGTCTAATAACGAGGCGGGCGAAAAACTGTTTTTT
NA	TRBJ2-3	TRBV5-4	NA	CASSLDVQGGDTQYF	TGTGCCAGCAGCTTGGATGTGCAGGGTGGAGATACGCAGTATTTT
NA	TRBJ1-1	TRBV7-9	TRBD1	CASSPRQGTNTEAFF	TGTGCCAGCAGCCCGAGACAGGGTACGAACACTGAAGCTTTCTTT
NA	TRBJ2-3	TRBV2	TRBD2	CASSETSTSVSTDTQYF	TGTGCCAGCAGTGAAACGAGTACTAGCGTAAGCACAGATACGCAGTATTTT
NA	TRBJ2-3	TRBV9	TRBD2	CASSAGATPRTSGGPLTDTQYF	TGTGCCAGCAGCGCTGGGGCGACGCCCAGGACTAGCGGGGGGCCGCTCACAGATACGCAGTATTTT
NA	TRBJ2-7	TRBV27	TRBD2	CASRTGLATYEQYF	TGTGCCAGTCGGACGGGACTAGCCACCTACGAGCAGTACTTC
once	TRBJ1-2	TRBV19	NA	CASSMSLSVAGAYYGYTF	TGTGCCAGTAGTATGAGTCTTTCGGTGGCAGGGGCTTACTATGGCTACACCTTC
few	TRBJ2-3	TRBV19	TRBD1	CASSIGLRGLAITDTQYF	TGTGCCAGTAGTATAGGCCTGAGGGGGCTCGCAATCACAGATACGCAGTATTTT
many	TRBJ2-1	TRBV6-1	TRBD2	CASSEALGGANEQFF	TGTGCCAGCAGTGAAGCGCTCGGGGGGGCCAATGAGCAGTTCTTC
few	TRBJ2-1	TRBV11-2	TRBD2	CASSLGLSGGRFPEQFF	TGTGCCAGCAGCTTAGGTCTGAGCGGGGGTCGATTCCCTGAGCAGTTCTTC
NA	TRBJ2-1	TRBV14	TRBD2	CASSQGKLRAGGDSSYNEQFF	TGTGCCAGCAGCCAAGGAAAGCTGCGAGCGGGGGGTGACAGCTCCTACAATGAGCAGTTCTTC
NA	TRBJ1-3	TRBV19	NA	CASSPRRQISGNTIYF	TGTGCCAGCAGTCCCCGCCGACAGATCTCTGGAAACACCATATATTTT
once	TRBJ2-3	TRBV5-4	NA	CASSIGGARITSTDTQYF	TGTGCCAGCAGCATAGGCGGGGCAAGGATTACTAGCACAGATACGCAGTATTTT
once	TRBJ2-3	TRBV2	NA	CASREAQVTDTQYF	TGTGCCAGCAGGGAGGCGCAGGTCACAGATACGCAGTATTTT
NA	TRBJ1-6	TRBV2	NA	CASSAQGQNSPLHF	TGTGCCAGCAGTGCTCAGGGCCAAAATTCACCCCTCCACTTT
NA	TRBJ1-1	TRBV6-5	NA	CASTPTRGVVAEAFF	TGTGCCAGCACCCCGACCCGGGGGGTGGTCGCTGAAGCTTTCTTT
NA	TRBJ2-1	TRBV7-9	NA	CASSKPDRRKKFF	TGTGCCAGCAGCAAGCCCGACAGGAGAAAGAAGTTCTTC
NA	TRBJ2-3	TRBV6-5	NA	CASRKNGLQDTQYF	TGTGCCAGCAGGAAGAACGGACTGCAAGATACGCAGTATTTT
NA	TRBJ2-1	TRBV2	NA	CARTNRATNNEQFF	TGTGCCAGGACGAACAGGGCTACAAACAATGAGCAGTTCTTC
once	TRBJ2-7	TRBV6-5	TRBD2	CASSHLAGDSTEQYF	TGTGCCAGCAGCCACCTAGCGGGGGATTCCACCGAGCAGTACTTC
NA	TRBJ1-2	TRBV2	NA	CASSLGALGLYGYTF	TGTGCCAGCAGTCTGGGGGCGCTTGGACTCTATGGCTACACCTTC
NA	TRBJ2-1	TRBV5-1	TRBD2	CASSIRTSGGGEQFF	TGCGCCAGCAGTATCCGGACTAGCGGGGGCGGTGAGCAGTTCTTC
NA	TRBJ1-5	TRBV6-1	TRBD1	CASSGDRDRGVLSNQPQHF	TGTGCCAGCAGTGGCGACCGGGACAGGGGAGTTCTTAGCAATCAGCCCCAGCATTTT
few	TRBJ2-7	TRBV7-9	NA	CASSPSILRGRTYEQYF	TGTGCCAGCAGCCCATCTATATTGCGGGGTAGGACCTACGAGCAGTACTTC
once	TRBJ2-2	TRBV5-1	TRBD1	CASSLVAGGTGELFF	TGCGCCAGCAGCTTGGTTGCAGGGGGCACCGGGGAGCTGTTTTTT
NA	TRBJ2-5	TRBV19	NA	CASSIDPTNMAQYF	TGTGCCAGTAGTATAGATCCCACAAACATGGCCCAGTACTTC
NA	TRBJ1-5	TRBV2	TRBD1	CASSEGRGISNQPQHF	TGTGCCAGCAGTGAGGGCAGGGGGATTAGCAATCAGCCCCAGCATTTT
NA	TRBJ1-2	TRBV29-1	NA	CSVASGSAGYTF	TGCAGCGTTGCTTCCGGGAGCGCGGGCTACACCTTC
NA	TRBJ2-2	TRBV6-2/TRBV6-3	TRBD1	CASSFRDRAYRLNTGELFF	TGTGCCAGCAGCTTCCGGGACAGGGCCTACCGCTTGAACACCGGGGAGCTGTTTTTT
NA	TRBJ2-5	TRBV5-4	NA	CASSLWGGGVTQYF	TGTGCCAGCAGCTTGTGGGGGGGCGGGGTGACCCAGTACTTC
NA	TRBJ1-6	TRBV28	TRBD1	CASIQGDHNAPLHF	TGTGCCAGCATTCAGGGGGATCATAATGCACCCCTCCACTTT
NA	TRBJ2-6	TRBV19	TRBD1	CASSRQGAVSGANVLTF	TGTGCCAGTAGTAGACAGGGGGCGGTATCTGGGGCCAACGTCCTGACTTTC
NA	TRBJ2-2	TRBV18	TRBD1	CASSPNQGDTGELFF	TGTGCCAGCTCACCTAACCAGGGGGACACCGGGGAGCTGTTTTTT
NA	TRBJ2-7	TRBV9	NA	CASSVTDIAYEQYF	TGTGCCAGCAGCGTAACCGACATTGCCTACGAGCAGTACTTC
NA	TRBJ2-5	TRBV7-3	NA	CASSLDSGQETQYF	TGTGCCAGCAGCTTAGATAGCGGCCAAGAGACCCAGTACTTC
NA	TRBJ1-6	TRBV28	TRBD1	CASSVRGQGSPLHF	TGTGCCAGCTCGGTTCGGGGACAGGGTTCCCCCCTCCACTTT
NA	TRBJ2-3	TRBV19	TRBD2	CASSISSGGANTQYF	TGTGCCAGTAGTATCTCTAGCGGGGGGGCTAATACGCAGTATTTT
few	TRBJ2-1	TRBV6-6	NA	CASSAQGSSYNEQFF	TGTGCCAGCAGTGCGCAGGGTTCCTCCTACAATGAGCAGTTCTTC
NA	TRBJ1-2	TRBV7-2	TRBD1	CASSWDRVGYTF	TGTGCCAGCAGCTGGGACAGGGTTGGCTACACCTTC
NA	TRBJ2-1	TRBV10-3	NA	CAISVETANEQFF	TGTGCCATCAGTGTGGAGACTGCTAATGAGCAGTTCTTC
NA	TRBJ1-2	TRBV14	NA	CASSALREGYGYTF	TGTGCCAGCAGCGCGCTCCGAGAGGGCTATGGCTACACCTTC
NA	TRBJ2-2	TRBV7-6	TRBD1	CASSGRTGATGELFF	TGTGCCAGCAGCGGGCGGACAGGGGCCACCGGGGAGCTGTTTTTT
NA	TRBJ2-1	TRBV9	TRBD1	CARFRDRPLRASHNEQFF	TGTGCCAGATTCCGGGACAGACCTCTCCGGGCTTCACACAATGAGCAGTTCTTC
few	TRBJ1-2	TRBV2	TRBD1	CASRRLRGLTGDGYTF	TGTGCCAGCAGACGCCTCAGGGGGCTCACGGGTGATGGCTACACCTTC
NA	TRBJ2-5	TRBV6-1	NA	CASSESWLAQETQYF	TGTGCCAGCAGTGAATCCTGGCTGGCCCAAGAGACCCAGTACTTC
NA	TRBJ1-1	TRBV7-6	TRBD1	CASSLDRGGEAFF	TGTGCCAGCAGCTTAGACAGGGGTGGTGAAGCTTTCTTT